This T cell receptor (beta chain) emerged from a study of blood T cell repertoires in COVID-19. Study in general: Collection of acute and convalescent COVID-19 samples took place in the United States, Italy and Spain. T cells, B-cell-depleted T cells, or PBMCs provided the cDNA or gDNA that served as material.

TCRdb's copy holds only in-frame clones and misses some; the assay was immunoSEQ multiplex PCR. Altogether approximately 45,000 clones are present, about 86% being singletons, with the ten largest covering roughly 6%. This clone occurred once. Input material: peripheral blood. This TCR was recovered from a woman of 80 years or more with acute or convalescent COVID-19.

The CDR3 spells CASSLVLSPGLRNCFF. Written as DNA, the CDR3 is TGTGCCAGCAGCTTAGTCCTCTCTCCGGGACTCCGAAATTGTTTCTTC. The chain recombines TRBV7-2 with TRBJ2-1; possibly TRBD2 for D (6 bases). Trimming took off 1 base at V and 16 bases at J, with 26 bases between the two ends. The CDR3 runs 16 residues. CDR1 and CDR2 from the germline V gene are SGHTA and FQGNSA.